This passage covers 5 T cell receptor beta chains from one sample sequenced in a study of blood T cell repertoires in COVID-19. Measured with immunoSEQ multiplex PCR; TCRdb has only the in-frame clones, and not every one. The sample yields over 30,000 clones, 80% seen once. Sequencing was carried out using peripheral blood. The receptors come from an elderly man with active or convalescent COVID-19.

The CDR3 bases are TGTGCCAGCTCTTTAGCGGGGGCAGGGAATGAGCAGTTCTTC. Protein product: CASSLAGAGNEQFF. This chain joins TRBV6-5 and TRBJ2-1; 9 bases are shared with TRBD2. Germline values: CDR1 MNHEY, CDR2 SVGAGI. This CDR3 has 14 amino acids. V shed 8 bases, J shed 7 bases, and the junction held 9 bases outside the gene matches.

The chain employs TRBV28 and TRBJ2-7; perhaps TRBD1 as D (5 bases). V lost 5 bases and J lost 1, with 12 bases in between. Germline CDR1 reads MDHEN; CDR2 reads SYDVKM. CDR3 size: 14 residues. The CDR3 protein is CASSRWGSSYEQYF. Here the CDR3 DNA reads TGTGCCAGCAGTCGTTGGGGCTCATCCTACGAGCAGTACTTC.

DNA of the CDR3: TGTGCCAGCAGGGACAATAGCGGGGGGTCCTACAATGAGCAGTTCTTC. This gives the protein CASRDNSGGSYNEQFF. This chain uses TRBV3-1 (or the pseudogene TRBV3-2) with TRBJ2-1; 10 bases are a match to TRBD2. Losses at the gene ends were 6 bases for V and 1 base for J; bases not matched to a gene: 6. This CDR3 is 16 amino acids long. CDR1 and CDR2 (germline): LGHDT, YNNKEL (reference sequence).

The V gene is TRBV6-2 or TRBV6-3, the J gene TRBJ1-1, with D unclear. Per germline, CDR1 MNHEY and CDR2 SVGEGT. The CDR3 covers 14 residues. The V and J ends lost 2 bases and 1 base respectively, with 8 bases between them. CDR3 amino acids: CASSYTTGNTEAFF. The CDR3 nucleotides read TGTGCCAGCAGTTACACGACTGGGAACACTGAAGCTTTCTTT.

This clone was seen only a few times. The chain uses TRBV6-1 and TRBJ1-5; possible D gene TRBD1, 6 bases. V dropped 5 bases and J dropped 2 bases, with 13 bases sitting between them. The CDR3 consists of 15 residues. Per the germline V gene, CDR1 is MNHNS and CDR2 is SASEGT. This CDR3 reads CASSSRGAGNQPQHF. The CDR3, as DNA: TGTGCCAGCAGTTCCCGGGGGGCGGGCAATCAGCCCCAGCATTTT.